Shown below are 13 T cell receptor beta chains from a single sample sequenced in a study of T cells in women clearing cervical HPV infection. Produced via immunoSEQ multiplex PCR; TCRdb's table is partial and in-frame only. The table lists under 40,000 clones. Material for sequencing was blood buffy coat. The receptor source for this set is a woman between 18 and 75 years old with a cervical HPV16 infection that either progressed to CIN3+ or cleared (not recorded which).

About this clone: With the read ending 3 residues before the CDR3 end, the germline J gene is used to fill in that end. The chain links TRBV5-4 to TRBJ2-2; TRBD1 aligns across 7 bases. The CDR3 has 15 amino acids. The junction had 5 bases not matched to a gene; V was cut back by 2 bases and J by 4 bases. Looked up from germline, CDR1 is SGHNT and CDR2 is YYREEE (reference sequence). The CDR3 is CASSFDREFTGELFF. Incomplete CDR3 DNA: TGTGCCAGCAGCTTTGACAGGGAGTTCACCGGGGAG. The full variable domain, rest sourced from reference TRBV5-4 and TRBJ2-2, is ETGVTQSPTHLIKTRGQQVTLRCSSQSGHNTVSWYQQALGQGPQFIFQYYREEENGRGNFPPRFSGLQFPNYSSELNVNALELDDSALYLCASSFDREFTGELFFGEGSRLTVL.

As regards this clone: The read halts 3 residues ahead of the CDR3 end, with the missing end drawn from the germline J gene. The genes are TRBV6-2 or TRBV6-3 and TRBJ1-2; 7 bases map to TRBD1. CDR3 length: 17 residues. Germline V gene sequence: CDR1 MNHEY, CDR2 SVGEGT. The CDR3 reads CASSYSPTRGLYNDYTF. The DNA read from the CDR3 is TGTGCCAGCAGTTACTCACCCACGAGGGGGCTCTACAATGAC.

Concerning this clone: The read ends 3 residues shy of where the CDR3 ends; the end is completed using the germline J gene. V usage is TRBV2 and J usage is TRBJ1-2, with D perhaps matching TRBD1 (5 bases). With 6 bases removed from V and 0 bases from J, the gap between germline ends came to 14 bases. In germline, CDR1 is SNHLY, CDR2 FYNNEI. The length of the CDR3 is 15 residues. The DNA read from the CDR3 is TGTGCCAGCAGACCCGACAGAGACACTAACTATGGC. Translating it yields CASRPDRDTNYG. The CDR3, in full, reads CASRPDRDTNYGYTF.

For this clone: The read ends 3 residues shy of where the CDR3 ends; the end is completed using the germline J gene. The V call is TRBV30, the J call TRBJ1-2, with a possible D match to TRBD1 (6 bases). The germline V gene has CDR1 GTSNPN and CDR2 SVGIG (reference sequence). This CDR3 is built from 16 residues. The CDR3 bases that were read are TGTGCCTGGAGTGTTTCAGGTTCGGGACAAACAGATACC. This encodes CAWSVSGSGQTDT. The entire CDR3 is CAWSVSGSGQTDTYTF.

Turning to this clone: The read halts 3 residues ahead of the CDR3 end, with the missing end drawn from the germline J gene. The chain combines TRBV2 with TRBJ2-5; a possible D gene is TRBD1 (5 bases). Germline assignment: CDR1 SNHLY and CDR2 FYNNEI. V was pared by 2 bases and J by 3 bases, with 7 bases between. The CDR3 runs 13 residues. CDR3: CASSETREETQYF. CDR3 bases read: TGTGCCAGCAGTGAAACCAGGGAAGAGACC.

As concerns this clone: Coverage ceases 3 residues before the CDR3 finishes, and the germline J gene fills in the end. The chain carries TRBV30 and TRBJ2-3, with D possibly matching TRBD2 (7 bases). The CDR3 sequence is 16 residues long. CDR1 and CDR2 (germline): GTSNPN, SVGIG (reference sequence). The CDR3 is CAWSGLGQRGGETQYF. Incomplete CDR3 DNA: TGTGCCTGGAGTGGGCTCGGACAGCGGGGAGGAGAGACG.

Note on this clone: The CDR3 is cut off 3 residues early in the read; its end comes from the germline J gene. The genes are TRBV19 and TRBJ1-1; the D gene is possibly TRBD1 (6 bases). CDR3 length: 13 residues. In germline, CDR1 is LNHDA, CDR2 SQIVND (reference sequence). The sequenced part of the CDR3 DNA is TGTGCCAGGCGAAGAGGAGGGGGTAACTCA. Translation gives CARRRGGGNS. The whole CDR3 region reads CARRRGGGNSAFF.

Worth noting for this clone: The missing CDR3 end, 3 residues past where the read stops, is filled in from the germline J gene. The V gene is TRBV29-1, the J gene TRBJ2-1; weak D call: TRBD2 (6 bases). The CDR3 runs 13 residues. Trimming removed 8 bases from V and 3 bases from J, with 14 bases in between. From germline, CDR1 is SQVTM and CDR2 ANQGSEA. CDR3 bases read: TGCAGCAGTGGGACTTCCCTCTACAATGAG. This sequence encodes CSSGTSLYNE. The whole CDR3 reads CSSGTSLYNEQFF.

With regard to this clone: The read falls 3 residues short of the CDR3 end, and the missing part is taken from the germline J gene. The chain recombines TRBV20-1 with TRBJ2-3; a weak D match, TRBD2 (7 bases). V was shortened by 5 bases and J by 0 bases, with 18 bases between the two germline ends. The CDR3 extends over 16 amino acids. The germline gives CDR1 DFQATT, CDR2 SNEGSKA (reference sequence). CDR3 protein: CSAAHAAGASTDTQYF. The DNA read from the CDR3 is TGCAGTGCTGCCCACGCGGCGGGGGCAAGCACAGATACG.

Remarks on this clone: From the germline J gene comes the end of the CDR3, since the read stops 3 residues before it. The V and J genes are TRBV5-1 and TRBJ1-6; tentative D call: TRBD1 (5 bases). CDR3 size: 16 residues. Germline CDR1 reads SGHRS; CDR2 reads YFSETQ. The V gene lost 4 bases and the J gene lost 5 bases, with 16 bases spanning the gap. The DNA read from the CDR3 is TGCGCCAGCAGCCCTGGATGGGGGGGGGATAATTCACCC. It specifies CASSPGWGGDNSP. From start to end, the CDR3 is CASSPGWGGDNSPLHF.

CDR3 sequence: CASSIVPRRGTEAFF. CDR3 bases read: TGTGCCAGCAGCATTGTCCCAAGGAGGGGCACTGAA. The chain is built from TRBV5-8 and TRBJ1-1, with D perhaps matching TRBD1 (5 bases). Read sequence stops 3 residues before the CDR3 end, and the germline J gene provides the missing end. Trimming stripped 4 bases from V and 4 bases from J, with 17 bases between. Germline-derived CDR1 and CDR2 are SGHTS and YDEGEE. This CDR3 has 15 amino acids.

Of note for this clone: Read sequence stops 3 residues before the CDR3 end, and the germline J gene provides the missing end. The rearrangement uses TRBV5-5 and TRBJ2-7, with TRBD1 as a possible D gene (5 bases). Germline loops: CDR1 SGHKS, CDR2 YYEKEE (reference sequence). The CDR3 spans 14 residues. Trimming removed 2 bases at V and 3 bases at J, with 12 bases between. This CDR3 reads CASSFGREGYEQYF. Incomplete CDR3 DNA: TGTGCCAGCAGCTTCGGCAGGGAAGGCTACGAG.

On this clone: Read sequence stops 3 residues before the CDR3 end, and the germline J gene provides the missing end. The chain joins TRBV20-1 to TRBJ2-7; 12 bases agree with TRBD2. From germline, CDR1 is DFQATT and CDR2 SNEGSKA (reference sequence). V shed 6 bases, J shed 2 bases, and the junction held 11 bases outside the gene matches. This CDR3 is built from 16 residues. This CDR3 is CSAATQLAGGTYEQYF. The sequenced part of the CDR3 DNA is TGCAGTGCCGCCACCCAGCTAGCGGGAGGGACCTACGAG.